This entry lists 9 T cell receptor beta chains sequenced from one sample in a study of metastatic and nonmetastatic thyroid tumors. Thyroid surgery was performed in patients who had received no treatment beforehand. TCRdb recomputed clones from the PCR reads via MiXCR. The table has about 69,000 clones, 12% to 15% seen once. Material for sequencing was blood. The receptor set was obtained from a male donor with papillary thyroid cancer or a benign thyroid nodule (not recorded which). Some clones in this sample may be carry-over from other donors' samples.

The chain has TRBV5-1 and TRBJ1-6; 9 bases agree with TRBD1. Germline V gives CDR1 SGHRS, CDR2 YFSETQ. This CDR3 comprises 17 residues. The V gene end was trimmed by 4 bases and the J gene end by 2 bases; junction bases not matched to a gene: 7. CDR3 region: CASSPWDRDPYNSPLHF. CDR3 coding DNA: TGCGCCAGCAGCCCCTGGGACAGGGACCCCTATAATTCACCCCTCCACTTT.

The chain uses TRBV18 and TRBJ2-1, with 11 bases that match TRBD2. V shed 1 base, J shed 5 bases, and the junction held 7 bases outside the gene matches. This CDR3 has 17 amino acids. From germline, CDR1 is KGHSH and CDR2 LQKENI. The DNA for the CDR3 is TGTGCCAGCTCACCACTGTTAGCGGGAGGGCCGCACAATGAGCAGTTCTTC. As protein: CASSPLLAGGPHNEQFF.

This clone has ten or more counts. The chain carries TRBV19 and TRBJ1-4; a weak D match, TRBD1 (5 bases). The CDR3 consists of 14 residues. The germline V and J ends were trimmed by 8 bases and 5 bases, with 15 bases remaining between them. From germline, CDR1 is LNHDA and CDR2 SQIVND (reference sequence). The CDR3 sequence is CASSPRGWNEKLFF. For the CDR3, the DNA is TGTGCCAGTTCACCACGGGGGTGGAATGAAAAACTGTTTTTT.

This clone was counted between two and nine times. V and J are TRBV7-9 and TRBJ2-7; D possibly corresponds to TRBD2 (6 bases). Trimming removed 3 bases at V and 7 bases at J, with 10 bases between. Germline lookup yields CDR1 SEHNR and CDR2 FQNEAQ (reference sequence). This CDR3 has 12 residues. CDR3 in amino acids: CASSFLAGEQYF. As DNA, the CDR3 is TGTGCCAGCAGCTTTCTCGCGGGAGAGCAGTACTTC.

V usage is TRBV11-2 and J usage is TRBJ1-1; perhaps TRBD1 as D (5 bases). This CDR3 comprises 17 residues. Trimming removed 1 base from V and 3 bases from J, with 18 bases in between. Germline assignment: CDR1 SGHAT and CDR2 FQNNGV. Here the CDR3 reads CASSLGSGKGSDTEAFF. Written as DNA, the CDR3 is TGTGCCAGCAGCTTAGGGTCAGGGAAAGGATCGGACACTGAAGCTTTCTTT.

This clone was observed a few times. This chain joins TRBV12-3 or TRBV12-4 and TRBJ2-1; 9 bases match TRBD1. The length of the CDR3 is 14 residues. With 7 bases clipped from V and 9 bases from J, the junction kept 10 bases outside the gene matches. CDR3 amino acids: CASTPGTGSGEQFF. CDR3 nucleotides: TGTGCCAGCACCCCCGGGACAGGGTCGGGTGAGCAGTTCTTC.

Many counts were recorded for this clone. This chain links TRBV7-3 with TRBJ2-1; D is undetermined. Germline V lookup: CDR1 SGHTA, CDR2 FQGTGA. This CDR3 has 13 residues. V dropped 8 bases and J dropped 3 bases, with 11 bases sitting between them. The CDR3 coding sequence is TGTGCCAGCGGGCCAGATAACTACAATGAGCAGTTCTTC. The encoded protein is CASGPDNYNEQFF. Looking up the rest from reference TRBV7-3 and TRBJ2-1 gives the full variable domain: GAGVSQTPSNKVTEKGKYVELRCDPISGHTALYWYRQSLGQGPEFLIYFQGTGAADDSGLPNDRFFAVRPEGSVSTLKIQRTERGDSAVYLCASGPDNYNEQFFGPGTRLTVL.

A remark on this clone: This could be a read error, since a much larger clone is one nucleotide away. This chain uses TRBV4-1 with TRBJ2-5; D gene ambiguous. V lost 1 base and J lost 1, with 7 bases in between. The length of the CDR3 is 14 residues. Per germline, CDR1 MGHRA and CDR2 YSYEKL. CDR3 in amino acids: CASSQVAIQETQYF. As DNA, the CDR3 is TGCGCCAGCAGCCAAGTGGCAATCCAAGAGACCCAGTACTTC.

On this clone: A read error may produce the germline difference seen at one junction end. This chain connects TRBV19 to TRBJ2-2; 8 nucleotides align to TRBD2. CDR1 and CDR2 (germline): LNHDA, SQIVND (reference sequence). The CDR3 has 14 amino acids. This CDR3 reads CATLRGARTGDLFF. The DNA of the CDR3 is TGTGCCACACTGCGGGGGGCGCGCACCGGGGATCTGTTTTTT.